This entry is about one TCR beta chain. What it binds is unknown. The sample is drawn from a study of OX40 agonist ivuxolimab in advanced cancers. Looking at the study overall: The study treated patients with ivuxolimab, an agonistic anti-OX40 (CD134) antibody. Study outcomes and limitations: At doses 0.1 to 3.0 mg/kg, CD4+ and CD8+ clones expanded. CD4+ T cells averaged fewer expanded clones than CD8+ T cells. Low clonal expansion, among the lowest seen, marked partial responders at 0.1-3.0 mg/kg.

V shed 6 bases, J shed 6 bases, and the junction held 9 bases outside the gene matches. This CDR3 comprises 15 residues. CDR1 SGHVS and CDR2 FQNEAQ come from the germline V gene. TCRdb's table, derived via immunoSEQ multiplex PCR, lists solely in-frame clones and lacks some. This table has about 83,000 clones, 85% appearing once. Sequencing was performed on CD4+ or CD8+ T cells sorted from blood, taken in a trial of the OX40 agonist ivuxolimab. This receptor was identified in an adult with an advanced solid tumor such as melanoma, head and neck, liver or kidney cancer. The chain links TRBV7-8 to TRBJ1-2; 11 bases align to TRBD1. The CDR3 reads CASSSLDRGRDGYTF. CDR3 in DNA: TGTGCCAGCAGTTCACTGGACAGGGGGCGAGATGGCTACACCTTC.